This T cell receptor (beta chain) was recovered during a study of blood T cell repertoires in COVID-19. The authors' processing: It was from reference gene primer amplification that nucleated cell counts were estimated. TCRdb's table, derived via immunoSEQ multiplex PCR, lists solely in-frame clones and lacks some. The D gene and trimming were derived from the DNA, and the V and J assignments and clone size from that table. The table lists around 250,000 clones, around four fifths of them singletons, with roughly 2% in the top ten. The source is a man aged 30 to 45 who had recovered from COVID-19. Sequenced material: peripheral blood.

The CDR3 is CASSPPGQRSYGYTF. CDR3 sequence (DNA): TGTGCCAGCTCACCACCGGGACAAAGGAGCTATGGCTACACCTTC. The chain couples TRBV18 to TRBJ1-2, with D perhaps TRBD1 (6 bases). The CDR3 has 15 amino acids. CDR1 is KGHSH, CDR2 LQKENI, per germline. The germline V and J ends were trimmed by 0 bases and 4 bases, with 12 bases remaining between them.